The entry that follows covers one T cell receptor beta chain sequence. This sample stems from a study of T cell changes during pregnancy in multiple sclerosis. The CDR3 totals 15 residues. Germline V gene lookup returns CDR1 GTSNPN and CDR2 SVGIG (reference sequence). Losses at the gene ends were 0 bases for V and 1 base for J; bases not matched to a gene: 3. Clones were sequenced by immunoSEQ multiplex PCR, and TCRdb holds only the in-frame ones, with some missing. The data hold about 73,000 clones, with almost 90% observed a single time. This clonotype originated in a female donor in good health, enrolled as a control in a pregnancy study. Sequencing was performed on peripheral blood, taken after pregnancy. The rearrangement joins TRBV30 to TRBJ2-5; 9 nucleotides line up with TRBD2. The CDR3 protein is CAWSVLAGTQETQYF. DNA of the CDR3: TGTGCCTGGAGTGTCCTAGCGGGAACCCAAGAGACCCAGTACTTC.